These 17 T cell receptor beta chains originate from one sample sequenced in a study of beta chain features in type 1 diabetes. Notes on the study in general: In every one of the four CD4+ subsets, TCRB CDR3s were moderately but significantly shorter in Type 1 diabetes patients.

These receptors lack a known antigen. cDNA synthesis used the whole RNA isolate, giving expressed TCRB sequences. TCRdb keeps only in-frame clones here, not all; method: immunoSEQ multiplex PCR. The table lists 600,000 or so clones, roughly 12% of them singletons, with more than 0.095% in the top ten. The sample comprised naive CD4+ T cells from blood. The receptors were gathered from a man aged 30 to 45 with type 1 diabetes.

The V gene is TRBV30, the J gene TRBJ2-1; 11 nucleotides line up with TRBD2. Germline V gene lookup returns CDR1 GTSNPN and CDR2 SVGIG (reference sequence). This CDR3 has 14 amino acids. Unmatched junction bases numbered 3, after V lost 2 bases and J lost 6 bases. The CDR3: CAWSTSGGRNEQFF. The CDR3 DNA follows: TGTGCCTGGAGTACTAGCGGGGGTCGCAATGAGCAGTTCTTC. Variable domain in full (rest from reference TRBV30 and TRBJ2-1): SQTIHQWPATLVQPVGSPLSLECTVEGTSNPNLYWYRQAAGRGLQLLFYSVGIGQISSEVPQNLSASRPQDRQFILSSKKLLLSDSGFYLCAWSTSGGRNEQFFGPGTRLTVL.

CDR3 protein: CASSPQGGTQETQYF. The CDR3 region has the DNA TGTGCCAGCTCACCACAGGGAGGGACCCAAGAGACCCAGTACTTC. The gene calls are TRBV18 and TRBJ2-5; 7 nucleotides agree with TRBD2. Germline lookup yields CDR1 KGHSH and CDR2 LQKENI. V dropped 1 base and J dropped 1; count of bases not matched to a gene: 3. This CDR3 contains 15 residues. Filled out from reference TRBV18 and TRBJ2-5, the complete variable domain reads NAGVMQNPRHLVRRRGQEARLRCSPMKGHSHVYWYRQLPEEGLKFMVYLQKENIIDESGMPKERFSAEFPKEGPSILRIQQVVRGDSAAYFCASSPQGGTQETQYFGPGTRLLVL.

This clone was recorded a few times. The chain combines TRBV7-2 with TRBJ1-5; D is ambiguous. CDR3 length equals 16 residues. CDR1 and CDR2 (germline): SGHTA, FQGNSA. Deletions cut 6 bases from V and 3 bases from J, with 18 bases between. CDR3 sequence: CASRLGTAAYNQPQHF. The CDR3 region has the DNA TGTGCCAGCAGATTGGGAACAGCGGCTTACAATCAGCCCCAGCATTTT.

This clone was observed a few times. The V and J genes are TRBV2 and TRBJ2-3; D unresolved. There are 11 residues in the CDR3. Deletions cut 6 bases from V and 8 bases from J, with 9 bases between. Germline V gene data show CDR1 as SNHLY and CDR2 as FYNNEI. CDR3 coding DNA: TGTGCCAGCAGCACGGGCGGTACGCAGTATTTT. The encoded protein is CASSTGGTQYF.

The chain is built from TRBV28 and TRBJ2-7; D gene unclear. From germline, CDR1 is MDHEN and CDR2 SYDVKM. The CDR3 is 10 amino acids. The V gene lost 10 bases and the J gene lost 0 bases, with 4 bases spanning the gap. The CDR3 DNA is TGTGCCACTCTCTCCTACGAGCAGTACTTC. As protein: CATLSYEQYF.

In this sample, this clone turned up a few times. Other DNA sequences in this sample translate to the same CDR3. This chain uses TRBV5-1 with TRBJ2-5; D not certain. Deletions cut 3 bases from V and 2 bases from J, with 8 bases between. Per germline, CDR1 SGHRS and CDR2 YFSETQ. The CDR3 extends over 13 amino acids. This chain's CDR3 is CASSSGQQETQYF. In nucleotides, the CDR3 is TGCGCCAGCAGCTCCGGCCAGCAAGAGACCCAGTACTTC. Based on the CDR3 plus reference TRBV5-1 and TRBJ2-5, the full variable domain is KAGVTQTPRYLIKTRGQQVTLSCSPISGHRSVSWYQQTPGQGLQFLFEYFSETQRNKGNFPGRFSGRQFSNSRSEMNVSTLELGDSALYLCASSSGQQETQYFGPGTRLLVL.

In its sample, this clone was seen a few times. The chain employs TRBV4-2 and TRBJ2-7, with 7 positions matching TRBD2. Germline values: CDR1 LGHNA, CDR2 YNFKEQ. Losses at the gene ends were 4 bases for V and 2 bases for J; bases not matched to a gene: 11. The CDR3 length is 16 residues. The CDR3 nucleotides are TGTGCCAGCAGCCGGAGCCTAGCGGCACTTACCTACGAGCAGTACTTC. It codes for CASSRSLAALTYEQYF.

This clone came up many times. This chain's CDR3 is CASSQARAAVEQFF. The CDR3 region has the DNA TGTGCCAGCAGCCAGGCGAGGGCAGCGGTTGAGCAGTTCTTC. The chain joins TRBV14 to TRBJ2-1, with D possibly being TRBD2 (5 bases). Per germline, CDR1 SGHDN and CDR2 FVKESK. The CDR3 has 14 residues. V lost 3 bases and J 9 bases, leaving 15 bases between the germline ends.

The V gene is TRBV10-3, the J gene TRBJ2-2; D not resolved. CDR1 and CDR2 from the germline V gene are ENHRY and SYGVKD. V was pared by 4 bases and J by 2 bases, with 11 bases between. The CDR3 extends over 15 amino acids. CDR3 loop: CAISGLGINTGELFF. CDR3 bases: TGTGCCATCAGTGGTCTGGGAATTAACACCGGGGAGCTGTTTTTT.

With respect to this clone: Different DNA sequences within this sample yield the same CDR3. V and J are TRBV5-1 and TRBJ2-2, with D possibly matching TRBD2 (6 bases). Germline CDR1 SGHRS, CDR2 YFSETQ. CDR3 size: 14 residues. V was clipped by 0 bases and J by 4 bases, with 7 bases between them. Here the CDR3 reads CASSLGRGTGELFF. The CDR3 DNA follows: TGCGCCAGCAGCTTGGGGAGGGGCACCGGGGAGCTGTTTTTT.

This chain joins TRBV5-1 and TRBJ1-5; D gene uncertain. The CDR3 is 15 amino acids. Germline assignment: CDR1 SGHRS and CDR2 YFSETQ. With 4 bases removed from V and 1 base from J, the gap between germline ends came to 12 bases. The CDR3 loop reads CASSEGSGSNQPQHF. Written as DNA, the CDR3 is TGCGCCAGCAGCGAGGGTAGTGGCAGCAATCAGCCCCAGCATTTT.

J is TRBJ1-5 and V is TRBV30; D is possibly TRBD1 (5 bases). This CDR3 has 15 residues. V was shortened by 0 bases and J by 7 bases, with 16 bases between the two germline ends. Germline loops: CDR1 GTSNPN, CDR2 SVGIG (reference sequence). The CDR3 reads CAWSVGSGGEQPQHF. As DNA, the CDR3 is TGTGCCTGGAGTGTAGGGAGCGGGGGTGAACAGCCCCAGCATTTT.

The sample holds a few counts of this clone. The chain has TRBV21-1 and TRBJ2-2; TRBD2 reflects the table's D call only, with no check against the DNA. TRBV21-1 has pseudogene status. The CDR3 totals 17 residues. In DNA form, the CDR3 reads TGTGCCAGCTCACCGCGGGGCCAGAGCCTTAACACCGGGGAGCTGTTTTTT. It specifies CASSPRGQSLNTGELFF.

The rearrangement uses TRBV7-2 and TRBJ2-7; D is unclear. CDR1 is SGHTA, CDR2 FQGNSA, per germline. Trimming pared 1 base from V and 5 bases from J, leaving 12 bases between. This CDR3 is built from 14 residues. The CDR3 sequence is CASSLVVLHDEQYF. The CDR3 DNA reads TGTGCCAGCAGCTTAGTTGTGCTCCACGACGAGCAGTACTTC.

In its sample, this clone was seen a few times. The V gene is TRBV6-1, the J gene TRBJ2-3, with 7 bases fitting TRBD2. Germline CDR1 and CDR2: MNHNS and SASEGT. The CDR3 extends over 13 amino acids. The trim removed 10 bases at V and 4 bases at J, leaving 8 bases unmatched. The CDR3 DNA sequence: TGTGCCACCCGGGGGGTGGGCCCAGATACGCAGTATTTT. Translating it yields CATRGVGPDTQYF.

This clone occurred a few times. This chain connects TRBV25-1 to TRBJ2-1, with 8 nucleotides matching TRBD1. Germline CDR1 is MGHDK and CDR2 is SYGVNS. The CDR3 consists of 18 residues. The V and J ends lost 4 bases and 3 bases, in that order; junction bases with no gene match: 14. CDR3 coding DNA: TGTGCCAGCAGTGGACCACGCCCAGGGACAGGCCGCTACAATGAGCAGTTCTTC. It specifies CASSGPRPGTGRYNEQFF.

The chain links TRBV4-3 to TRBJ1-4, with D perhaps TRBD1 (5 bases). The CDR3 consists of 15 residues. Deletions cut 2 bases from V and 5 bases from J, with 12 bases between. Germline V gene sequence: CDR1 LGHNA, CDR2 YSLEER. CDR3 residues: CASSQMGLRNEKLFF. The CDR3 nucleotides are TGCGCCAGCAGCCAAATGGGGCTTCGGAATGAAAAACTGTTTTTT.